One sample yielded the 11 T cell receptor beta chains listed below, sequenced in a study of shared T cell receptors in the human thymus. The protocol was immunoSEQ multiplex PCR, while the TCRdb copy is restricted to in-frame clones and leaves out a portion. The sample records more than 550,000 clones, 80% to 90% being singletons. In addition, the sample was reused for a study of human thymus T cells.

Sequencing used thymocytes. All receptors come from a girl under three years old with a congenital heart defect.

The chain couples TRBV5-5 to TRBJ1-1, with 11 bases lining up with TRBD1. This CDR3 has 15 amino acids. Germline V gene sequence: CDR1 SGHKS, CDR2 YYEKEE (reference sequence). With 1 base clipped from V and 8 bases from J, the junction kept 7 bases outside the gene matches. Here the CDR3 DNA reads TGTGCCAGCAGCTTGATGGGACAGGGGGGTTCCGAAGCTTTCTTT. The encoded protein is CASSLMGQGGSEAFF.

CDR3 DNA sequence: TGCGCCAGCAGCCGCCTGGCGGGGGGTTGGGAGACCCAGTACTTC. Translation: CASSRLAGGWETQYF. This rearrangement joins TRBV4-3 to TRBJ2-5; 8 bases line up with TRBD2. The CDR3 is 15 residues long. With V trimmed by 4 bases and J by 5 bases, 9 bases remained unmatched. CDR1 and CDR2 (germline): LGHNA, YSLEER.

The chain has TRBV7-6 and TRBJ1-3; 8 bases map to TRBD1. The junction had 3 bases not matched to a gene; V was cut back by 2 bases and J by 3 bases. Germline V lookup: CDR1 SGHVS, CDR2 FNYEAQ. CDR3 length: 15 amino acids. CDR3 sequence reads: CASSLQGAYGNTIYF. CDR3 in DNA: TGTGCCAGCAGCTTACAGGGGGCATATGGAAACACCATATATTTT.

The chain has TRBV13 and TRBJ2-1; a possible D gene is TRBD1 (8 bases). CDR1 is PRHDT, CDR2 FYEKMQ, per germline (reference sequence). V dropped 5 bases and J dropped 1 base, with 18 bases sitting between them. The CDR3 totals 17 residues. In DNA form, the CDR3 reads TGTGCCAGCAGCAAACAGGGGGGGTATTGGTCCTACAATGAGCAGTTCTTC. Translated, it gives CASSKQGGYWSYNEQFF.

V is TRBV4-3 and J is TRBJ1-2; 10 bases line up with TRBD1. CDR3 length: 18 amino acids. Germline V gene lookup returns CDR1 LGHNA and CDR2 YSLEER. V lost 0 bases to trimming and J lost 2 bases; unmatched junction nucleotides: 9. The CDR3 here is CASSQDRSRGQGNYGYTF. Written as DNA, the CDR3 is TGCGCCAGCAGCCAAGACCGGTCGCGGGGACAGGGGAACTATGGCTACACCTTC.

This clone occurred a few times. The CDR3 protein is CASSWRLAGTYNEQFF. The CDR3, as DNA: TGTGCCAGCAGCTGGAGACTAGCGGGGACCTACAATGAGCAGTTCTTC. This chain connects TRBV7-8 to TRBJ2-1, with 11 positions matching TRBD2. The CDR3 has 16 residues. Germline CDR1 reads SGHVS; CDR2 reads FQNEAQ. Trimming at V came to 4 bases and at J to 2 bases, leaving 4 bases not matched to a gene. The full variable domain, completed using reference TRBV7-8 and TRBJ2-1, is GAGVSQSPRYKVAKRGQDVALRCDPISGHVSLFWYQQALGQGPEFLTYFQNEAQLDKSGLPSDRFFAERPEGSVSTLKIQRTQQEDSAVYLCASSWRLAGTYNEQFFGPGTRLTVL.

The rearrangement joins TRBV27 to TRBJ1-4, with D unclear. V was cut by 3 bases and J by 8 bases, with 10 bases left in between. The CDR3 has 13 amino acids. CDR1 and CDR2 from the germline V gene are MNHEY and SMNVEV (reference sequence). CDR3 coding DNA: TGTGCCAGCAGTTTCATGGGCGGGGAAAAACTGTTTTTT. Translation gives CASSFMGGEKLFF.

The CDR3 protein is CATTGGVVSGNTIYF. CDR3 coding DNA: TGTGCCACCACAGGGGGGGTTGTATCTGGAAACACCATATATTTT. This sequence joins TRBV2 and TRBJ1-3; 8 nucleotides agree with TRBD1. CDR1 SNHLY and CDR2 FYNNEI come from the germline V gene. The CDR3 length is 15 residues. V shed 10 bases, J shed 1 base, and the junction held 9 bases outside the gene matches.

The gene calls are TRBV11-2 and TRBJ1-1; D uncertain. Trimming cost V 2 bases and J 11 bases, with 15 bases left between them. CDR1 is SGHAT, CDR2 FQNNGV, per germline. The CDR3 is made up of 13 amino acids. The CDR3 coding sequence is TGTGCCAGCAGCTTAACGTCGGGGAAATGGGCTTTCTTT. It is translated as CASSLTSGKWAFF.

V and J are TRBV5-1 and TRBJ2-7; 8 bases agree with TRBD1. V shed 4 bases, J shed 1 base, and the junction held 13 bases outside the gene matches. The germline gives CDR1 SGHRS, CDR2 YFSETQ. CDR3 length: 17 residues. CDR3 sequence: CASSEGRRDRSSYEQYF. CDR3 nucleotide sequence: TGCGCCAGCAGCGAAGGACGCCGGGACAGGTCTTCCTACGAGCAGTACTTC.

This sequence joins TRBV4-3 and TRBJ1-2; D is possibly TRBD1 (6 bases). The CDR3 is made up of 16 amino acids. CDR1 and CDR2 from the germline V gene are LGHNA and YSLEER. With 3 bases removed from V and 4 bases from J, the gap between germline ends came to 18 bases. CDR3 nucleotides: TGCGCCAGCAGCCATCCCAAACAGGGCCGAGGCTATGGCTACACCTTC. It codes for CASSHPKQGRGYGYTF.